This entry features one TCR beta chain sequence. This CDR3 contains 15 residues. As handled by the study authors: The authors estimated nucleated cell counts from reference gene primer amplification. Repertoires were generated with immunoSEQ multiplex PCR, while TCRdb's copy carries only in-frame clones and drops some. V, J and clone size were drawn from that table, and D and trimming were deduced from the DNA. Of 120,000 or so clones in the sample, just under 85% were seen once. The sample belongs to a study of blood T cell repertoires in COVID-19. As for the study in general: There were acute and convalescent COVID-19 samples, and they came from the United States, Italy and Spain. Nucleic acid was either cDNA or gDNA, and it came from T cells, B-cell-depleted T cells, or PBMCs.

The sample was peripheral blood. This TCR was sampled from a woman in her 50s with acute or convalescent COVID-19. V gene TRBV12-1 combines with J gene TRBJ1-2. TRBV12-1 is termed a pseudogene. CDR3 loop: CASSSRPDLNYGYTF. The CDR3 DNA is TGTGCCAGCAGCTCGAGGCCTGACCTTAACTATGGCTACACCTTC.